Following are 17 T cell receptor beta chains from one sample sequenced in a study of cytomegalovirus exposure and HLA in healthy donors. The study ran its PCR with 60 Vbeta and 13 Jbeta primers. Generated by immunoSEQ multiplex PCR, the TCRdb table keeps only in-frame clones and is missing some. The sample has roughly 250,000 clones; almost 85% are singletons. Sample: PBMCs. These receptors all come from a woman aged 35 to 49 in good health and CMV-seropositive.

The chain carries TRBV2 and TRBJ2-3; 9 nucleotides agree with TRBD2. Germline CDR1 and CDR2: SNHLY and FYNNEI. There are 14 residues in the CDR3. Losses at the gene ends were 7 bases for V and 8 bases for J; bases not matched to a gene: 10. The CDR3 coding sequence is TGTGCCAGCATGCGGGAGGGCCGGGGTGTTACGCAGTATTTT. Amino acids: CASMREGRGVTQYF.

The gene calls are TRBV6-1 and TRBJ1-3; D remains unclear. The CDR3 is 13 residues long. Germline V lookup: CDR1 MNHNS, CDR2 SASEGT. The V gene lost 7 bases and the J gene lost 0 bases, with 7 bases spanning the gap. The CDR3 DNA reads TGTGCCAGCATCGAGCACTCTGGAAACACCATATATTTT. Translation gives CASIEHSGNTIYF.

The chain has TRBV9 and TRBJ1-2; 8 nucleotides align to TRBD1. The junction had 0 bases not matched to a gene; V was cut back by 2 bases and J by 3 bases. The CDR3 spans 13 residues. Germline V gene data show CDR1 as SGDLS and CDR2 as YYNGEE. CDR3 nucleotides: TGTGCCAGCAGCGTGGACAGGGACTATGGCTACACCTTC. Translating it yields CASSVDRDYGYTF.

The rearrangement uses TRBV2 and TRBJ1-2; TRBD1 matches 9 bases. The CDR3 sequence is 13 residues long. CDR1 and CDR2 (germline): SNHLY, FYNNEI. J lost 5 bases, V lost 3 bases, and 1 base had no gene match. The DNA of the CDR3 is TGTGCCAGCAGTGAGGGGACAGGGTATGGCTACACCTTC. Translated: CASSEGTGYGYTF.

CDR3 bases: TGCGCCAGCAGCCAAGATTGGTCGGCCAGCGGGAGATACAAGTTCTTC. The encoded protein is CASSQDWSASGRYKFF. V gene TRBV4-3 combines with J gene TRBJ2-1; TRBD2 matches 8 bases. The CDR3 is 16 amino acids. V shed 0 bases and J 14 bases; nucleotides not matched to a gene: 15. Germline V gives CDR1 LGHNA, CDR2 YSLEER.

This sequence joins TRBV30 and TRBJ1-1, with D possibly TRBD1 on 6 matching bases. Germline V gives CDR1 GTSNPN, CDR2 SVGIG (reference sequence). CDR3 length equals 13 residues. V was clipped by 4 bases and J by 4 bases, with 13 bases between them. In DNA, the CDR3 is TGTGCCTGGACAGTACAGGGTGGCACTGAAGCTTTCTTT. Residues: CAWTVQGGTEAFF.

CDR3 protein: CASSREGNTEAFF. The CDR3, as DNA: TGCGCCAGCAGCCGAGAGGGGAACACTGAAGCTTTCTTT. This rearrangement joins TRBV5-1 to TRBJ1-1, with D unresolved. Germline loops: CDR1 SGHRS, CDR2 YFSETQ. This CDR3 comprises 13 residues. V was trimmed by 4 bases and J by 1 base, leaving 8 bases between them.

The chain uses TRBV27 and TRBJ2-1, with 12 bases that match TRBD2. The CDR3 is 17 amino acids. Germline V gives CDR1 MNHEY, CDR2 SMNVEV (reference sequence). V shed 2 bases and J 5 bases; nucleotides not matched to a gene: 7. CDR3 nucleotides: TGTGCCAGCAGTTTAGCACAAACTAGCGGGAGGAACAATGAGCAGTTCTTC. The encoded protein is CASSLAQTSGRNNEQFF.

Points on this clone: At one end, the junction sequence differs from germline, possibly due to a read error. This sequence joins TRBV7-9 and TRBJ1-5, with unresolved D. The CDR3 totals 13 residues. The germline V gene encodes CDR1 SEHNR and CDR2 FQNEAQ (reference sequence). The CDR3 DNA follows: TGTTCCAGCAGCTTCGTAGTTAATCAGCCCCAGCATTTT. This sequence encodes CSSSFVVNQPQHF.

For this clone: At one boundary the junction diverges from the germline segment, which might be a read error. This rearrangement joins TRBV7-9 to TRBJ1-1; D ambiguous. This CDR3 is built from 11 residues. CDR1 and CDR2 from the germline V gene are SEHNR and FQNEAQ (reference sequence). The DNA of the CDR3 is TGTTCCAGCAGCTTAGGCGCTCAAGCTTTCTTT. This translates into CSSSLGAQAFF.

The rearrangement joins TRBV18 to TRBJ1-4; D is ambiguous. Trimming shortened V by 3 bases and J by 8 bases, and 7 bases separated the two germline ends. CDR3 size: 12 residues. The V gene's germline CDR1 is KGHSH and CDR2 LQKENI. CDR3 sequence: CASSPGAEKLFF. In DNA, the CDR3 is TGTGCCAGCTCACCCGGAGCGGAAAAACTGTTTTTT.

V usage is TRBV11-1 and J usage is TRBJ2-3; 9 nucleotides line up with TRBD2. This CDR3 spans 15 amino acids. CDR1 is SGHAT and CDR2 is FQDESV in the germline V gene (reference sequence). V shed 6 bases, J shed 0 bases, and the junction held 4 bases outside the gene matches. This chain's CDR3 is CASRSSGASTDTQYF. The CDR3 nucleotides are TGTGCCAGCAGGTCTAGCGGGGCTAGCACAGATACGCAGTATTTT.

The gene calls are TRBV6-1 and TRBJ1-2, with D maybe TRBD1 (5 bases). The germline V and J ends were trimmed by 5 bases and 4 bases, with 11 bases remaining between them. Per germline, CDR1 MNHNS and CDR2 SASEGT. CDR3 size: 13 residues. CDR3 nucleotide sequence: TGTGCCAGCAGTCCCGGGGGTTTCTATGGCTACACCTTC. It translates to CASSPGGFYGYTF.

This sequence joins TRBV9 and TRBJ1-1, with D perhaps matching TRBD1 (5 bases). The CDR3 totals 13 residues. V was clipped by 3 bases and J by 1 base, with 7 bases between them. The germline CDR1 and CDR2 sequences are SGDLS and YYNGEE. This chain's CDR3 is CASSGGPNTEAFF. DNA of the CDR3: TGTGCCAGCAGCGGGGGCCCGAACACTGAAGCTTTCTTT.

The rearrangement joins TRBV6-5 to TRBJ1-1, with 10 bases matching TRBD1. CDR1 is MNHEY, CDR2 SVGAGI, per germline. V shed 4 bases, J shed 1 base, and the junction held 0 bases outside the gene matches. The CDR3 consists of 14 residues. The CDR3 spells CASSWDRGNTEAFF. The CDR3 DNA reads TGTGCCAGCAGTTGGGACAGGGGGAACACTGAAGCTTTCTTT.

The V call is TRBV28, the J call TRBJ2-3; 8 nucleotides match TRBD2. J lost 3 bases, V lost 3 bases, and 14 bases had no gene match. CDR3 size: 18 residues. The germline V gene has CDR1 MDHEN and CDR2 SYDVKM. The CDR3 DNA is TGTGCCAGCAGTTTGCCTAGCGGGCGAGGCGGAAGAACAGATACGCAGTATTTT. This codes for CASSLPSGRGGRTDTQYF.

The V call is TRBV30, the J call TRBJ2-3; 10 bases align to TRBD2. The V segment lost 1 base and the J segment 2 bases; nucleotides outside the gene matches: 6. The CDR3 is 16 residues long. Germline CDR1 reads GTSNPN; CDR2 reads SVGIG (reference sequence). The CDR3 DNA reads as TGTGCCTGGAGTGCCCCCACTAGCGGGACCACAGATACGCAGTATTTT. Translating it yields CAWSAPTSGTTDTQYF.